This passage covers 15 T cell receptor beta chains from one sample sequenced in a study of cytomegalovirus exposure and HLA in healthy donors. Using immunoSEQ multiplex PCR, the repertoire was profiled, and TCRdb retains in-frame clones only, with some absent. The repertoire consists of about 150,000 clones, with 89% occurring once and the leading ten covering about 10%. Sequencing used PBMCs. The receptor set was obtained from a woman younger than 35 in good health and CMV-seropositive.

This rearrangement joins TRBV25-1 to TRBJ1-1; D perhaps matches TRBD1 (5 bases). Trimming pared 2 bases from V and 6 bases from J, leaving 13 bases between. Looked up from germline, CDR1 is MGHDK and CDR2 is SYGVNS. This CDR3 spans 14 amino acids. The CDR3 sequence: CASSEPFGGSEAFF. DNA for the CDR3: TGTGCCAGCAGTGAACCCTTCGGGGGGTCTGAAGCTTTCTTT.

The J gene is TRBJ2-7, the V gene TRBV7-9; 9 bases are shared with TRBD1. Looked up from germline, CDR1 is SEHNR and CDR2 is FQNEAQ (reference sequence). The CDR3 is 14 amino acids. The V and J ends lost 4 bases and 6 bases, in that order; junction bases with no gene match: 7. The CDR3, as DNA: TGTGCCAGCAGCTCCCCGGGACAGGGAGTCGAGCAGTACTTC. This encodes CASSSPGQGVEQYF.

This chain connects TRBV29-1 to TRBJ1-2; D is uncertain. The CDR3 is made up of 10 amino acids. Germline assignment: CDR1 SQVTM and CDR2 ANQGSEA. V lost 3 bases, J lost 6 bases, and 5 bases lay in between. The CDR3 sequence is CSVDEDGYTF. As DNA, the CDR3 is TGCAGCGTTGATGAGGATGGCTACACCTTC.

The chain uses TRBV12-2 and TRBJ2-1; the table calls TRBD2, which could not be checked here. TRBV12-2 is tagged as a pseudogene. The CDR3 totals 17 residues. The CDR3: CASRLDRLAQSYNEQFF. The DNA of the CDR3 is TGTGCAAGTCGCTTAGATCGTCTAGCGCAGTCCTACAATGAGCAGTTCTTC.

This chain links TRBV27 with TRBJ1-1, with D possibly TRBD1 on 6 matching bases. From germline, CDR1 is MNHEY and CDR2 SMNVEV (reference sequence). Trimming pared 8 bases from V and 7 bases from J, leaving 17 bases between. This CDR3 contains 13 residues. The CDR3 region is CASRSTGTLEAFF. In DNA, the CDR3 is TGTGCCAGCCGTTCTACAGGGACCCTTGAAGCTTTCTTT.

Of note for this clone: The junction shows a germline mismatch at one end, possibly a read error. This chain uses TRBV6-6 with TRBJ2-7, with a possible D match to TRBD2 (8 bases). The V gene's germline CDR1 is MNHNY and CDR2 SVGAGI (reference sequence). The CDR3 has 13 amino acids. In DNA, the CDR3 is TGTGCCAGCAGTTCCCCCGCGGGGGGACAGCCACACTTC. Its protein is CASSSPAGGQPHF.

The chain links TRBV2 to TRBJ1-6; no definite D call. The V end was cut by 4 bases, the J end by 4 bases, with 8 bases between. The germline V gene has CDR1 SNHLY and CDR2 FYNNEI. The CDR3 consists of 14 residues. The CDR3 region is CASSGGKYNSPLHF. CDR3 nucleotides: TGTGCCAGCAGTGGAGGGAAATATAATTCACCCCTCCACTTT.

This clone was recorded a few times. This chain connects TRBV11-2 to TRBJ2-5; D is perhaps TRBD2 (7 bases). The CDR3 is made up of 13 amino acids. V dropped 5 bases and J dropped 5 bases, with 12 bases sitting between them. Per germline, CDR1 SGHAT and CDR2 FQNNGV. The CDR3 here is CASSRGGRETQYF. CDR3 nucleotides: TGTGCCAGCAGCAGGGGGGGGCGTGAGACCCAGTACTTC.

As regards this clone: Different DNA sequences within this sample yield the same CDR3. This chain connects TRBV10-1 to TRBJ2-1; possible D gene TRBD2, 5 bases. The germline V and J ends were trimmed by 3 bases and 1 base, with 7 bases remaining between them. CDR3 length equals 14 residues. Germline V gene lookup returns CDR1 WNHNN and CDR2 SYGVQD (reference sequence). In nucleotides, the CDR3 is TGCGCCAGCAGTGAAGGAGGATCCTACAATGAGCAGTTCTTC. Translated, it gives CASSEGGSYNEQFF.

The rearrangement joins TRBV23-1 to TRBJ2-7; D is uncertain. TRBV23-1 is placed among ORFs of uncertain function. The CDR3 spans 12 residues. The V and J ends lost 10 bases and 6 bases respectively, with 16 bases between them. The CDR3 DNA is TGCGCCAACACAACACGGAGCTGCGAGCAGTACTTC. This translates into CANTTRSCEQYF.

The chain couples TRBV12-5 to TRBJ1-1; 7 bases align to TRBD1. Germline CDR1 is LGHNT and CDR2 is FRNRAP. This CDR3 region has 13 residues. V lost 3 bases to trimming and J lost 5 bases; unmatched junction nucleotides: 3. CDR3 amino acids: CASGFQGETEAFF. In DNA, the CDR3 is TGTGCTAGTGGTTTCCAGGGGGAGACTGAAGCTTTCTTT.

V is TRBV7-6 and J is TRBJ2-3; maybe TRBD1 (6 bases). V lost 8 bases, J lost 3 bases, and 18 bases lay in between. CDR1 and CDR2 (germline): SGHVS, FNYEAQ. The CDR3 runs to 15 residues. CDR3 nucleotides: TGTGCCAGCCCAGGGGCCTACCCCCTTACAGATACGCAGTATTTT. Protein product: CASPGAYPLTDTQYF.

Only a few counts were recorded for this clone. This chain joins TRBV2 and TRBJ2-5; 11 positions match TRBD2. Germline CDR1 SNHLY, CDR2 FYNNEI. V was clipped by 6 bases and J by 1 base; unmatched bases: 1. This CDR3 region has 14 residues. This CDR3 reads CASRTSGVQETQYF. CDR3 in DNA: TGTGCCAGCAGGACTAGCGGGGTCCAAGAGACCCAGTACTTC.

The V call is TRBV5-4, the J call TRBJ2-3; D perhaps matches TRBD2 (5 bases). Trimming took 3 bases from V and 0 from J, leaving 14 bases between them. The CDR3 runs to 16 residues. Germline V gives CDR1 SGHNT, CDR2 YYREEE (reference sequence). CDR3 in DNA: TGTGCCAGCAGCTCTACGGGGTGGACTAGCACAGATACGCAGTATTTT. Its protein product is CASSSTGWTSTDTQYF.

The chain has TRBV11-2 and TRBJ2-1; D call uncertain. This CDR3 has 17 amino acids. Trimming removed 2 bases from V and 5 bases from J, with 19 bases in between. Germline V gene lookup returns CDR1 SGHAT and CDR2 FQNNGV. The CDR3 reads CASSLRGFALKDNEQFF. The CDR3 DNA reads TGTGCCAGCAGCTTAAGAGGTTTCGCCTTAAAAGACAATGAGCAGTTCTTC. Filled out from reference TRBV11-2 and TRBJ2-1, the complete variable domain reads EAGVAQSPRYKIIEKRQSVAFWCNPISGHATLYWYQQILGQGPKLLIQFQNNGVVDDSQLPKDRFSAERLKGVDSTLKIQPAKLEDSAVYLCASSLRGFALKDNEQFFGPGTRLTVL.